These 23 T cell receptor beta chains came from one sample sequenced in a study of CD8 T cells in Susac syndrome. With random hexamers, reverse transcription was performed on 0.5 to 1 ug of RNA. TCRdb reprocessed the immunoSEQ multiplex PCR reads via MiXCR and lists one record per CDR3 protein. The sample carries 150,000 or so distinct CDR3 sequences, 90% to 95% recorded once. Sequencing was done on a sample of CD4+ T cells from PBMCs. These TCRs come from a human donor in good health.

The CDR3 nucleotides read TGTGCCAGTTTCGGGACCGAGACCTACGAGCAGTACTTC. The encoded protein is CASFGTETYEQYF. This chain joins TRBV6-2 or TRBV6-3 and TRBJ2-7, with D perhaps matching TRBD1 or TRBD2 (5 bases each). V lost 9 bases and J lost 2, with 14 bases in between. This CDR3 is built from 13 residues. The germline CDR1 and CDR2 sequences are MNHEY and SVGEGT.

The chain recombines TRBV7-9 with TRBJ2-5, with 14 nucleotides matching TRBD2. This CDR3 comprises 16 residues. Per germline, CDR1 SEHNR and CDR2 FQNEAQ (reference sequence). The J segment lost 3 bases and the V segment lost 5 bases, leaving 5 bases of the junction unmatched. CDR3 loop: CASSPGLAGGEETQYF. CDR3 coding DNA: TGTGCCAGCAGCCCAGGACTAGCGGGGGGCGAAGAGACCCAGTACTTC.

The chain is built from TRBV14 and TRBJ2-3; D tentatively fits TRBD1 or TRBD2 (6 bases each). The germline V gene has CDR1 SGHDN and CDR2 FVKESK. Between the trimmed V and J ends, which lost 1 base and 5 bases, there was a span of 16 bases. The CDR3 runs 16 residues. DNA for the CDR3: TGTGCCAGCAGCCAAGGGGGGGCACAGGGCGAAGATACGCAGTATTTT. Its translation is CASSQGGAQGEDTQYF.

The chain combines TRBV23-1 with TRBJ1-4, with unresolved D. TRBV23-1 is filed as an ORF, its function uncertain. The CDR3 loop spans 16 amino acids. The V and J ends lost 4 bases and 0 bases respectively, with 12 bases between them. The CDR3, as DNA: TGCGCCAGCAGTCGTTCACAGACCGCAACTAATGAAAAACTGTTTTTT. Amino acids: CASSRSQTATNEKLFF.

The chain links TRBV4-3 to TRBJ2-5; possible D gene TRBD2, 5 bases. Trimming pared 3 bases from V and 4 bases from J, leaving 15 bases between. CDR1 LGHNA and CDR2 YSLEER come from the germline V gene. There are 15 residues in the CDR3. CDR3 DNA: TGCGCCAGCAGCCAGGCCATAACGGCGGGAGAGACCCAGTACTTC. Protein sequence: CASSQAITAGETQYF.

This chain links TRBV18 with TRBJ2-2, with D possibly matching TRBD2 (6 bases). This CDR3 is built from 15 residues. CDR1 and CDR2 from the germline V gene are KGHSH and LQKENI. The V gene lost 2 bases and the J gene lost 3 bases, with 10 bases spanning the gap. CDR3: CASSPNGGHTGELFF. CDR3 sequence (DNA): TGTGCCAGCTCACCAAACGGGGGACACACCGGGGAGCTGTTTTTT.

The chain has TRBV15 and TRBJ2-1, with no clear D. Trimming removed 6 bases from V and 4 bases from J, with 19 bases in between. Germline V CDR1 and CDR2: LNHNV, YYDKDF (reference sequence). The CDR3 spans 16 residues. The CDR3 DNA is TGTGCCACCAGATCAGGCGTATCGGGTTATTACAATGAGCAGTTCTTC. This encodes CATRSGVSGYYNEQFF.

The chain uses TRBV20-1 and TRBJ1-1, with D possibly being TRBD1 (6 bases). CDR3 size: 16 residues. In germline, CDR1 is DFQATT, CDR2 SNEGSKA (reference sequence). CDR3 coding DNA: TGCAGCCCTCAACTAGGGGTCAGGGGTCAGAACACTGAAGCTTTCTTT. It codes for CSPQLGVRGQNTEAFF.

This clonotype was counted many times. The junction shows a germline mismatch at one end, possibly a read error. J is TRBJ2-5 and V is TRBV7-7, with D tentatively TRBD1 (6 bases). Germline-derived CDR1 and CDR2 are SSHAT and FNYEAQ (reference sequence). This CDR3 spans 13 amino acids. The CDR3 loop is CASSRDRQETQYF. Here the CDR3 DNA reads TGTGCTAGCAGCCGCGACAGGCAAGAGACCCAGTACTTC. The full variable domain, with the rest looked up from reference TRBV7-7 and TRBJ2-5, is GAGVSQSPRYKVTKRGQDVTLRCDPISSHATLYWYQQALGQGPEFLTYFNYEAQPDKSGLPSDRFSAERPEGSISTLTIQRTEQRDSAMYRCASSRDRQETQYFGPGTRLLVL.

The chain carries TRBV20-1 and TRBJ1-4; D unresolved. V shed 0 bases and J shed 5 bases, with 7 bases lying between them. The CDR3 covers 13 residues. Germline-derived CDR1 and CDR2 are DFQATT and SNEGSKA (reference sequence). Here the CDR3 reads CSARDLGNEKLFF. The CDR3 DNA sequence: TGCAGTGCTAGAGATTTGGGAAATGAAAAACTGTTTTTT.

The gene calls are TRBV30 and TRBJ2-7; possibly TRBD1 for D (6 bases). The germline V gene encodes CDR1 GTSNPN and CDR2 SVGIG (reference sequence). Trimming took 0 bases from V and 4 from J, leaving 7 bases between them. This CDR3 region has 12 residues. In nucleotides, the CDR3 is TGTGCCTGGAGTGTCGGACAGTACGAGCAGTACTTC. Translation: CAWSVGQYEQYF.

V gene TRBV30 combines with J gene TRBJ2-7; 9 bases fit TRBD1. The CDR3 has 13 amino acids. With V trimmed by 5 bases and J by 5 bases, 7 bases remained unmatched. Germline V gene data show CDR1 as GTSNPN and CDR2 as SVGIG (reference sequence). CDR3 nucleotide sequence: TGTGCCTGGCACCGGGACAGGGAGGACGAGCAGTACTTC. This sequence encodes CAWHRDREDEQYF.

The chain's CDR3 is CASSQFRETQYF. For the CDR3, the DNA is TGTGCCAGCAGCCAATTTCGGGAGACCCAGTACTTC. This sequence joins TRBV14 and TRBJ2-5, with D uncertain. The CDR3 runs to 12 residues. The V end was cut by 2 bases, the J end by 5 bases, with 6 bases between. The germline gives CDR1 SGHDN, CDR2 FVKESK. Variable domain in full (rest from reference TRBV14 and TRBJ2-5): EAGVTQFPSHSVIEKGQTVTLRCDPISGHDNLYWYRRVMGKEIKFLLHFVKESKQDESGMPNNRFLAERTGGTYSTLKVQPAELEDSGVYFCASSQFRETQYFGPGTRLLVL.

The V and J genes are TRBV29-1 and TRBJ2-5; 7 bases agree with TRBD2. Germline V gene sequence: CDR1 SQVTM, CDR2 ANQGSEA. CDR3 size: 14 residues. Trimming removed 4 bases from V and 0 bases from J; junction bases left unmatched: 5. This chain's CDR3 is CSVGRGVYQETQYF. The CDR3 region has the DNA TGCAGCGTTGGCCGGGGGGTATACCAAGAGACCCAGTACTTC.

The genes are TRBV20-1 and TRBJ1-5, with D possibly TRBD1 on 6 matching bases. Germline values: CDR1 DFQATT, CDR2 SNEGSKA (reference sequence). V was shortened by 4 bases and J by 7 bases, with 11 bases between the two germline ends. This CDR3 spans 12 amino acids. This CDR3 is CSAITGNQPQHF. DNA of the CDR3: TGCAGTGCTATAACAGGGAACCAGCCCCAGCATTTT.

This chain uses TRBV3-1 with TRBJ2-7; 8 nucleotides agree with TRBD2. V was pared by 0 bases and J by 10 bases, with 8 bases of the junction left unmatched. CDR3 length equals 14 residues. Germline V lookup: CDR1 LGHDT, CDR2 YNNKEL (reference sequence). For the CDR3, the DNA is TGTGCCAGCAGCCAAGATGTAAAGCGGGGGATTCAGTACTTC. Amino acids: CASSQDVKRGIQYF.

This chain connects TRBV12-3 or TRBV12-4 to TRBJ1-1, with 9 bases identical to TRBD1. The CDR3 sequence is 15 residues long. With V trimmed by 5 bases and J by 3 bases, 7 bases remained unmatched. CDR3 nucleotides: TGTGCCAGCAGTGCTACAGGGGGCAGGGACACTGAAGCTTTCTTT. This translates into CASSATGGRDTEAFF.

This clonotype has only one observation. This rearrangement joins TRBV20-1 to TRBJ2-1; D is unclear. The CDR3 is 12 amino acids. Germline V lookup: CDR1 DFQATT, CDR2 SNEGSKA (reference sequence). V was shortened by 6 bases and J by 5 bases, with 11 bases between the two germline ends. The CDR3 DNA reads as TGCAGTGCCGGACCGGCCGACAATGAGCAGTTCTTC. It is translated as CSAGPADNEQFF.

This chain links TRBV30 with TRBJ1-4; no definite D call. Trimming removed 0 bases at V and 8 bases at J, with 13 bases between. The CDR3 has 14 amino acids. CDR1 is GTSNPN, CDR2 SVGIG, per germline (reference sequence). The CDR3 sequence is CAWSVRTNLEKLFF. In DNA, the CDR3 is TGTGCCTGGAGTGTACGGACTAACTTGGAAAAACTGTTTTTT.

V and J are TRBV11-2 and TRBJ2-3; 12 bases are a match to TRBD2. The CDR3 is made up of 16 amino acids. V lost 3 bases to trimming and J lost 2 bases; unmatched junction nucleotides: 3. Germline V gives CDR1 SGHAT, CDR2 FQNNGV. The DNA for the CDR3 is TGTGCCAGCAGCTTTCGACTAGCGGGGGCCACAGATACGCAGTATTTT. The encoded protein is CASSFRLAGATDTQYF. Using reference TRBV11-2 and TRBJ2-3 for the parts outside the CDR3, the full variable domain is EAGVAQSPRYKIIEKRQSVAFWCNPISGHATLYWYQQILGQGPKLLIQFQNNGVVDDSQLPKDRFSAERLKGVDSTLKIQPAKLEDSAVYLCASSFRLAGATDTQYFGPGTRLTVL.

V gene TRBV6-5 combines with J gene TRBJ1-5; D is perhaps TRBD1 (5 bases). This CDR3 has 14 amino acids. Germline V gene lookup returns CDR1 MNHEY and CDR2 SVGAGI. Trimming took 5 bases from V and 2 from J, leaving 10 bases between them. CDR3 residues: CASSPQGGNQPQHF. The CDR3 DNA sequence: TGTGCCAGCAGTCCCCAGGGAGGCAATCAGCCCCAGCATTTT.

This rearrangement joins TRBV19 to TRBJ2-6; the D is unclear. The CDR3 has 17 amino acids. CDR1 is LNHDA, CDR2 SQIVND, per germline (reference sequence). V lost 6 bases and J 0 bases, leaving 15 bases between the germline ends. CDR3 sequence reads: CASSPDGWDSGANVLTF. CDR3 in DNA: TGTGCCAGTAGCCCCGACGGGTGGGACTCTGGGGCCAACGTCCTGACTTTC.

This clonotype was seen once. This chain uses TRBV9 with TRBJ2-5; D unresolved. The V end was cut by 0 bases, the J end by 0 bases, with 6 bases between. The CDR3 is made up of 14 amino acids. CDR1 and CDR2 from the germline V gene are SGDLS and YYNGEE. CDR3 nucleotides: TGTGCCAGCAGCGTAGACCAGTACCAAGAGACCCAGTACTTC. This sequence encodes CASSVDQYQETQYF.